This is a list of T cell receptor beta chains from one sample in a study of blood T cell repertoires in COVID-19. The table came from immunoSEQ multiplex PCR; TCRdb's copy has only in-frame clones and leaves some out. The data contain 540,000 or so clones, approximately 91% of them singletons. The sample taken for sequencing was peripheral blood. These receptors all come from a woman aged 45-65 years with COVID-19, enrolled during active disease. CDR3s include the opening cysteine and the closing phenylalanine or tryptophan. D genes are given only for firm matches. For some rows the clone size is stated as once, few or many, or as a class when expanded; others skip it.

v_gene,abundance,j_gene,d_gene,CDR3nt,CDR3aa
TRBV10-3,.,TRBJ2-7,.,TGTGCCATCAGTGACGGAGAGACCTACGAGCAGTACTTC,CAISDGETYEQYF
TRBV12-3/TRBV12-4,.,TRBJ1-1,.,TGTGCCAGCAGTCCAGGGATTAGGGCTGAAGCTTTCTTT,CASSPGIRAEAFF
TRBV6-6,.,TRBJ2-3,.,TGTGCCAGCAGTTACGCCCAAAGGAGGGGAGATACGCAGTATTTT,CASSYAQRRGDTQYF
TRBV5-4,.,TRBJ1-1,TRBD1,TGTGCCAGCAGCCATCCCGGGACAGGGGAGTATGAAGCTTTCTTT,CASSHPGTGEYEAFF
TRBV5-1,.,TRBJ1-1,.,TGCGCCAGCAGGCCTCAGGGGCCCGGCACTGAAGCTTTCTTT,CASRPQGPGTEAFF
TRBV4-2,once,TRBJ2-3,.,TGTGCCAGCAGCCAGCACTCCGGGACACCTGTGGCAGATACGCAGTATTTT,CASSQHSGTPVADTQYF
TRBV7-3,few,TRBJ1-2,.,TGTGCCAGCAGCATTACACGGGATCATGGCTACACCTTC,CASSITRDHGYTF
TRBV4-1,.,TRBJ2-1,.,TGCGCCAGCAGCCCCCGGGGCTCCTACAATGAGCAGTTCTTC,CASSPRGSYNEQFF
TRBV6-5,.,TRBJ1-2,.,TGTGCCAGCAGTAGGGGACTCGAGAGGGACTATGGCTACACCTTC,CASSRGLERDYGYTF
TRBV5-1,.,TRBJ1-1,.,TGCGCCAGCAGCTCAGGCCCAGGGGAAACTGAAGCTTTCTTT,CASSSGPGETEAFF
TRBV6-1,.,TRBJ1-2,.,TGTGCCAGCAGTGAATGGGGAGGGAACGATGGCTACACCTTC,CASSEWGGNDGYTF
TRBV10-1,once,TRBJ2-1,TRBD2,TGCGCCAGCAGCAAACTAGCGGGGGTTGAGCAGTTCTTC,CASSKLAGVEQFF
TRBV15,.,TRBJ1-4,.,TGTGCCACCAGCAGAGACCGAGGGGGGGTGGCTAATGAAAAACTGTTTTTT,CATSRDRGGVANEKLFF
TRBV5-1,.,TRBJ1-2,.,TGCGCCAGCAGCTATCCGTCCGCGGGCACCGCTAACTATGGCTACACCTTC,CASSYPSAGTANYGYTF
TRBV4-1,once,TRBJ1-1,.,TGCGCCAGCAGCCCAGGGCAGGTCACTGAAGCTTTCTTT,CASSPGQVTEAFF